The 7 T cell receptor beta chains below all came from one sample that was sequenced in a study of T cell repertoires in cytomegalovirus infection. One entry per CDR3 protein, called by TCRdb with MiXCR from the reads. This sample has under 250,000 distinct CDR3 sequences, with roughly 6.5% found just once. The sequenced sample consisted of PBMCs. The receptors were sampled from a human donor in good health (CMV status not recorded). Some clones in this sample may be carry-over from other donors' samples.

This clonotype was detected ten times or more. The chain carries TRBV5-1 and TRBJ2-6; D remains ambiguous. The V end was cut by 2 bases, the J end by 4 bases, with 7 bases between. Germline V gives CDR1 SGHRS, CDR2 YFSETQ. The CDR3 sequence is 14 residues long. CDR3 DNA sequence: TGCGCCAGCAGCTTCGACCCCGGGGCCAACGTCCTGACTTTC. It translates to CASSFDPGANVLTF.

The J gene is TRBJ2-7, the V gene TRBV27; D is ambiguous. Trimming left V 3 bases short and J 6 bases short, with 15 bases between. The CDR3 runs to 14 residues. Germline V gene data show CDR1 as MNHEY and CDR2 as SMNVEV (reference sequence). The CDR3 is CASSFNTRNGEQYF. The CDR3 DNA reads TGTGCCAGCAGTTTTAACACCAGGAACGGCGAGCAGTACTTC.

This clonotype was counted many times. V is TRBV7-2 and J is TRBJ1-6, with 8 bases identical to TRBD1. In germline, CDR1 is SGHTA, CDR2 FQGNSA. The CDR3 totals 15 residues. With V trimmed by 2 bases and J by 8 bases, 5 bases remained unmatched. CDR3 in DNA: TGTGCCAGCAGCTTACAGGGGGCGACTGATTCACCCCTCCACTTT. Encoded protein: CASSLQGATDSPLHF.

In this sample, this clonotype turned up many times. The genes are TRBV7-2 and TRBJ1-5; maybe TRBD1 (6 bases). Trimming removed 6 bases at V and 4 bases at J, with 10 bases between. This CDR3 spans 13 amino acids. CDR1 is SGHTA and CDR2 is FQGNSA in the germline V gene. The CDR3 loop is CASRLQGNQPQHF. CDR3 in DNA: TGTGCCAGCAGGTTACAGGGTAATCAGCCCCAGCATTTT.

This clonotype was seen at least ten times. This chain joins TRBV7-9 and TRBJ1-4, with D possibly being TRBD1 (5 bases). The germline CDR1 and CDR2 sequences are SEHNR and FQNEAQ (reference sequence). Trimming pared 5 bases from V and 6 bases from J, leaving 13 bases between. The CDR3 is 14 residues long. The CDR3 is CASSEDRDYEKLFF. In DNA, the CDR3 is TGTGCCAGCAGCGAAGACCGGGACTATGAAAAACTGTTTTTT.

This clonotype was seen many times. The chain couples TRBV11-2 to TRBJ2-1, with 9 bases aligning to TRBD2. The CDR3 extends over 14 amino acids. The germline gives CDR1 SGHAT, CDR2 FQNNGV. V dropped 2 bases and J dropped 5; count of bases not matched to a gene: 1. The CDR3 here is CASSLQRGDNEQFF. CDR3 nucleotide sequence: TGTGCCAGCAGCTTACAGCGGGGGGACAATGAGCAGTTCTTC.

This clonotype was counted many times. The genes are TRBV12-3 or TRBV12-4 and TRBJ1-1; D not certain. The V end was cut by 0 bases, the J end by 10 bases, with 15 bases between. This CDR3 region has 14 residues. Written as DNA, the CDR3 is TGTGCCAGCAGTTTAGCGCAACGAACGAGCCCAGCTTTCTTT. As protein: CASSLAQRTSPAFF.